Sequencing of this T cell receptor (beta chain) was carried out in a study of OX40 agonist ivuxolimab in advanced cancers. Study-wide background: There were three patients with partial responses, one having hepatocellular carcinoma and two cutaneous melanoma.

The CDR3 is 16 amino acids. The V end lost 0 bases, the J end lost 0 bases, and 11 bases lay between the germline ends. The V gene's germline CDR1 is LGHNA and CDR2 YSLEER. General observations from the study: Not determined was the antigen specificity of the expanded peripheral T cells. More expanded clones were seen, on average, in CD8+ T cells than in CD4+.

In the case of this clone: Its matching antigen is unknown.

With baseline, cycle 4 day 1, and cycle 7 day 1 as timepoints, blood was sampled. Generated by immunoSEQ multiplex PCR, the TCRdb table keeps only in-frame clones and is missing some. The sample carries more than 65,000 clones, around 93% recorded once. The genes are TRBV4-3 and TRBJ1-2; unclear D gene. The sequence derives from an adult with an advanced solid tumor such as melanoma, head and neck, liver or kidney cancer. Sequencing used CD4+ or CD8+ T cells sorted from blood, obtained in a trial of the OX40 agonist ivuxolimab. CDR3 in amino acids: CASSQDGVIANYGYTF. The CDR3 DNA reads as TGCGCCAGCAGCCAAGATGGGGTAATAGCTAACTATGGCTACACCTTC.